These 15 T cell receptor beta chains came from one sample sequenced in a study of T cells in localized non-small cell lung cancer. The table came from immunoSEQ multiplex PCR; TCRdb's copy has only in-frame clones and leaves some out. Of about 700 clones in the sample, 25% to 30% were seen once. Sequencing was performed on normal lung tissue next to the tumor, taken before any cancer treatment. Receptors originate from a man between 40 and 75 years old with stage III lung adenocarcinoma.

This clone is judged large (0.1 to 1%). This rearrangement joins TRBV11-3 to TRBJ2-1, with 9 positions matching TRBD2. CDR3 size: 15 residues. The J segment lost 8 bases and the V segment lost 3 bases, leaving 8 bases of the junction unmatched. Germline CDR1 SGHNT, CDR2 YENEEA. The CDR3 reads CASSFGGRAVDEQFF. Here the CDR3 DNA reads TGTGCCAGCAGCTTTGGCGGGAGGGCCGTCGATGAGCAGTTCTTC.

The table lists this clone with a few counts. The chain uses TRBV9 and TRBJ1-1; D unclear. The V end lost 0 bases, the J end lost 5 bases, and 8 bases lay between the germline ends. The germline CDR1 and CDR2 sequences are SGDLS and YYNGEE. CDR3 length: 13 amino acids. The DNA of the CDR3 is TGTGCCAGCAGCGTAGCGGGGAGTACTGAAGCTTTCTTT. This translates into CASSVAGSTEAFF.

The chain uses TRBV28 and TRBJ1-4, with D possibly matching TRBD1 (5 bases). The CDR3 covers 15 residues. Between the trimmed V and J ends, which lost 3 bases and 5 bases, there was a span of 13 bases. Germline assignment: CDR1 MDHEN and CDR2 SYDVKM. The CDR3 reads CASSFAGNRNEKLFF. The CDR3 region has the DNA TGTGCCAGCAGTTTTGCAGGGAATAGAAATGAAAAACTGTTTTTT.

V is TRBV6-8 and J is TRBJ2-3; 15 bases align to TRBD2. CDR1 is MNHGY and CDR2 is SAAAGT in the germline V gene. The CDR3 has 17 amino acids. V shed 5 bases and J 7 bases; nucleotides not matched to a gene: 10. This chain's CDR3 is CASSLTGLAGGRNTQYF. The CDR3 DNA reads as TGTGCCAGCAGTCTTACCGGACTAGCGGGAGGGCGGAATACGCAGTATTTT.

The chain employs TRBV19 and TRBJ2-1; D is unclear. Trimming cost V 1 base and J 6 bases, with 13 bases left between them. Germline CDR1 reads LNHDA; CDR2 reads SQIVND (reference sequence). The CDR3 runs 15 residues. This CDR3 reads CASSIGGTNVNEQFF. CDR3 bases: TGTGCCAGTAGTATAGGTGGAACCAACGTCAATGAGCAGTTCTTC. Together with reference TRBV19 and TRBJ2-1, the CDR3 gives the full variable domain: DGGITQSPKYLFRKEGQNVTLSCEQNLNHDAMYWYRQDPGQGLRLIYYSQIVNDFQKGDIAEGYSVSREKKESFPLTVTSAQKNPTAFYLCASSIGGTNVNEQFFGPGTRLTVL.

This chain joins TRBV6-8 and TRBJ2-1; D is unclear. Germline lookup yields CDR1 MNHGY and CDR2 SAAAGT. Trimming took 8 bases from V and 3 from J, leaving 14 bases between them. The CDR3 spans 14 residues. The CDR3 nucleotides are TGTGCCAGCGGGTCTGGCAACCTCTACAATGAGCAGTTCTTC. This gives the protein CASGSGNLYNEQFF.

In its sample, this clone was seen a few times. The chain joins TRBV28 to TRBJ2-7; 10 positions agree with TRBD1. V shed 4 bases and J 3 bases; nucleotides not matched to a gene: 9. The CDR3 spans 16 residues. CDR1 is MDHEN and CDR2 is SYDVKM in the germline V gene. CDR3 region: CASSSYRDRGRYEQYF. The CDR3 DNA sequence: TGTGCCAGCAGTTCGTACCGGGACAGGGGACGCTACGAGCAGTACTTC.

This clone is judged medium-sized. J is TRBJ2-7 and V is TRBV11-3, with 9 nucleotides matching TRBD2. This CDR3 has 15 amino acids. V gave up 3 bases and J gave up 2 bases; unmatched junction bases: 5. CDR1 is SGHNT, CDR2 YENEEA, per germline. CDR3 coding DNA: TGTGCCAGCAGCTTCATTAGCGGGAGAGCCTACGAGCAGTACTTC. Residues: CASSFISGRAYEQYF.

In its sample, this clone was seen a few times. The chain couples TRBV6-8 to TRBJ2-7; tentative D call: TRBD1 (6 bases). Trimming cost V 6 bases and J 2 bases, with 11 bases left between them. Germline V gene lookup returns CDR1 MNHGY and CDR2 SAAAGT. The CDR3 runs 13 residues. DNA of the CDR3: TGTGCCAGCAGCTTACAGGGCCCCTACGAGCAGTACTTC. Translation gives CASSLQGPYEQYF.

In its sample, this clone was seen a few times. J is TRBJ2-2 and V is TRBV6-8, with TRBD2 matching 7 bases. The CDR3 is made up of 15 amino acids. Trimming took 7 bases from V and 0 from J; bases not matched to a gene: 5. Germline values: CDR1 MNHGY, CDR2 SAAAGT. CDR3 coding DNA: TGTGCCAGCAACCTCCTAGCGGCGAACACCGGGGAGCTGTTTTTT. Translation: CASNLLAANTGELFF.

This rearrangement joins TRBV29-1 to TRBJ2-1, with D perhaps matching TRBD1 or TRBD2 (6 bases each). This CDR3 contains 14 residues. Germline lookup yields CDR1 SQVTM and CDR2 ANQGSEA. In nucleotides, the CDR3 is TGCGCGGGGAGCGGACAGAGGTCCTACAATGAGCAGTTCTTC. Amino acids: CAGSGQRSYNEQFF.

This chain joins TRBV18 and TRBJ2-7; D unresolved. The CDR3 is 16 residues long. Germline CDR1 and CDR2: KGHSH and LQKENI. The V end lost 0 bases, the J end lost 4 bases, and 16 bases lay between the germline ends. This chain's CDR3 is CASSPPPHSRSYEQYF. The CDR3 DNA follows: TGTGCCAGCTCACCACCACCGCACTCAAGATCTTACGAGCAGTACTTC.

This rearrangement joins TRBV29-1 to TRBJ1-1; the D gene is possibly TRBD1 (5 bases). The CDR3 has 12 residues. Germline loops: CDR1 SQVTM, CDR2 ANQGSEA. Trimming stripped 3 bases from V and 3 bases from J, with 8 bases between. The CDR3 here is CSVEVGDTEAFF. CDR3 nucleotides: TGCAGCGTTGAGGTGGGGGACACTGAAGCTTTCTTT. Complete variable domain (other parts from reference TRBV29-1 and TRBJ1-1): SAVISQKPSRDICQRGTSLTIQCQVDSQVTMMFWYRQQPGQSLTLIATANQGSEATYESGFVIDKFPISRPNLTFSTLTVSNMSPEDSSIYLCSVEVGDTEAFFGQGTRLTVV.

The table lists this clone with a few counts. V usage is TRBV6-8 and J usage is TRBJ2-1, with D perhaps TRBD1 (5 bases). The CDR3 runs to 12 residues. The germline V gene encodes CDR1 MNHGY and CDR2 SAAAGT. Trimming shortened V by 6 bases and J by 6 bases, and 9 bases separated the two germline ends. The CDR3 sequence: CASSPQGNEQFF. The CDR3 DNA reads TGTGCCAGCAGCCCCCAGGGCAATGAGCAGTTCTTC.

The chain uses TRBV19 and TRBJ2-3; TRBD2 agrees at 7 bases. There are 15 residues in the CDR3. V was pared by 5 bases and J by 0 bases, with 5 bases of the junction left unmatched. Germline V gene sequence: CDR1 LNHDA, CDR2 SQIVND (reference sequence). In DNA form, the CDR3 reads TGTGCCAGTAGTGGCGGGAGTCTTAGCACAGATACGCAGTATTTT. This codes for CASSGGSLSTDTQYF.